The source of this T cell receptor (beta chain) is a study of T cells after yellow fever vaccination. The wider study: In the case of low-cell-number fractions, SMART-Seq v4 Ultra Low Input was used for preparation. Overall study findings and caveats: Subsequent booster samples again held most clones from primary vaccination (96% CD4, 85% to 90% CD8). Abundant clonotypes from the bulk population could get into FACS-sorted repertoires as contaminants.

TCRdb fed the 5' RACE reads into MiXCR, producing one record per CDR3 protein. The sample shows 300,000 or so distinct CDR3 sequences, around 7% of them seen only once. The CDR3 consists of 17 residues. V was pared by 0 bases and J by 1 base, with 16 bases between. The germline CDR1 and CDR2 sequences are DFQATT and SNEGSKA (reference sequence). Turning to this clonotype: Its antigen is unidentified.

This TCR was recovered from a young man who received the YFV17D yellow fever vaccine. The chain has TRBV20-1 and TRBJ1-3; D unresolved. This specimen was PBMCs, taken about 49 days after the first yellow fever vaccination. The CDR3 DNA is TGCAGTGCTAGAGATAATCGACGGGGTGATTCTGGAAACACCATATATTTT. Its translation is CSARDNRRGDSGNTIYF.